Below are 24 T cell receptor beta chains sequenced from a single sample in a study of shared clonotypes between healthy human individuals. Method: immunoSEQ multiplex PCR; TCRdb's copy keeps in-frame clones and lacks some. The data contain 2 million to 2.5 million clones, roughly 93% of them seen just once; the ten biggest clones take up 0.36%. The source material was naive CD4+ T cells from PBMCs. Indicated subset: CD45RA+ positively selected. These receptors were taken from a man between 18 and 29 years old in good health. Some clones in this sample may be carry-over from other donors' samples.

The chain is built from TRBV28 and TRBJ1-1; 7 bases are shared with TRBD1. The germline CDR1 and CDR2 sequences are MDHEN and SYDVKM. The length of the CDR3 is 15 residues. The J segment lost 5 bases and the V segment lost 7 bases, leaving 13 bases of the junction unmatched. CDR3 loop: CASITFSGGWTEAFF. CDR3 in DNA: TGTGCCAGCATTACATTCTCAGGGGGGTGGACTGAAGCTTTCTTT. Full variable domain (outside the CDR3, taken from reference TRBV28 and TRBJ1-1): DVKVTQSSRYLVKRTGEKVFLECVQDMDHENMFWYRQDPGLGLRLIYFSYDVKMKEKGDIPEGYSVSREKKERFSLILESASTNQTSMYLCASITFSGGWTEAFFGQGTRLTVV.

This clone appeared a single time. V and J are TRBV6-4 and TRBJ2-3; 9 nucleotides align to TRBD2. Trimming cost V 3 bases and J 4 bases; bases outside gene matches: 11. The CDR3 is made up of 17 amino acids. Germline loops: CDR1 MRHNA, CDR2 SNTAGT. CDR3 loop: CASSEGGGLAGADTQYF. The CDR3 nucleotides are TGTGCCAGCAGTGAAGGAGGGGGACTAGCAGGCGCAGATACGCAGTATTTT.

This clone has a single count. The chain couples TRBV21-1 to TRBJ2-1; the D call in the table, TRBD2, was not verified against the DNA. TRBV21-1 is annotated as a pseudogene. The CDR3 totals 21 residues. CDR3 protein: CASSKLERPTAAERTYNEQFF. The CDR3 DNA reads as TGTGCCAGCAGCAAATTAGAAAGACCGACGGCCGCGGAGAGAACCTACAATGAGCAGTTCTTC.

The V gene is TRBV10-3, the J gene TRBJ2-5; D not resolved. The J call may be incorrect, as the DNA end agrees better with TRBJ2-7. Looked up from germline, CDR1 is ENHRY and CDR2 is SYGVKD. This CDR3 has 12 residues. In DNA form, the CDR3 reads TGTGCCATGGGTCAAGACAACTACGAGCAGTACTTC. This translates into CAMGQDNYEQYF.

This clone occurred once. The chain carries TRBV7-3 and TRBJ2-6, with TRBD1 matching over 7 bases. Germline CDR1 is SGHTA and CDR2 is FQGTGA. V lost 1 base, J lost 4 bases, and 10 bases stayed unmatched. The CDR3 spans 18 residues. The DNA of the CDR3 is TGTGCCAGCAGCTTAATTAGTACAGGGGCGGCGGGGGCCAACGTCCTGACTTTC. Translated, it gives CASSLISTGAAGANVLTF.

The V call is TRBV6-5, the J call TRBJ1-1; D not certain. Per germline, CDR1 MNHEY and CDR2 SVGAGI. The ends were cut back, 2 bases at V and 11 bases at J, with 9 bases in the middle. This CDR3 is built from 11 residues. CDR3 sequence: CASSYLRRAFF. The CDR3 DNA sequence: TGTGCCAGCAGTTACCTAAGGAGGGCTTTCTTT.

This rearrangement joins TRBV7-2 to TRBJ2-7, with 16 nucleotides matching TRBD2. The CDR3 covers 16 residues. The ends lost 5 bases at V and 3 bases at J; junction bases unmatched: 4. Germline V CDR1 and CDR2: SGHTA, FQGNSA. The CDR3 reads CASSGTSGRGVYEQYF. The CDR3 nucleotides read TGTGCCAGCAGCGGGACTAGCGGGAGGGGCGTCTACGAGCAGTACTTC.

J is TRBJ2-5 and V is TRBV2; possibly TRBD1 or TRBD2 for D (5 bases each). Germline assignment: CDR1 SNHLY and CDR2 FYNNEI. Trimming left V 11 bases short and J 5 bases short, with 15 bases between. There are 12 residues in the CDR3. CDR3 sequence reads: CAGTTRRETQYF. CDR3 bases: TGTGCCGGGACGACCCGACGGGAGACCCAGTACTTC.

The chain couples TRBV2 to TRBJ2-3, with D perhaps given as TRBD1 or TRBD2 (5 bases each). Trimming shortened V by 5 bases and J by 8 bases, and 11 bases separated the two germline ends. Germline V gives CDR1 SNHLY, CDR2 FYNNEI. This CDR3 is 12 amino acids long. CDR3 bases: TGTGCCAGCAGTCGGGGACGGGGTACGCAGTATTTT. It translates to CASSRGRGTQYF.

This clone was recorded once. The CDR3 here is CASSQNNLGTGVADTQYF. CDR3 nucleotides: TGCGCCAGCAGCCAAAATAACCTCGGGACAGGGGTGGCAGATACGCAGTATTTT. The V and J genes are TRBV4-3 and TRBJ2-3; 10 bases line up with TRBD1. CDR3 length: 18 residues. Losses at the gene ends were 2 bases for V and 4 bases for J; bases not matched to a gene: 12. The germline V gene has CDR1 LGHNA and CDR2 YSLEER.

This chain uses TRBV5-4 with TRBJ2-1; 7 bases align to TRBD1. The germline gives CDR1 SGHNT, CDR2 YYREEE (reference sequence). The ends lost 4 bases at V and 1 base at J; junction bases unmatched: 5. The CDR3 consists of 15 residues. The chain's CDR3 is CASSPDRTSYNEQFF. The CDR3 bases are TGTGCCAGCAGCCCGGACAGGACTTCCTACAATGAGCAGTTCTTC. The variable domain in full, completed from reference TRBV5-4 and TRBJ2-1, reads ETGVTQSPTHLIKTRGQQVTLRCSSQSGHNTVSWYQQALGQGPQFIFQYYREEENGRGNFPPRFSGLQFPNYSSELNVNALELDDSALYLCASSPDRTSYNEQFFGPGTRLTVL.

This clone was observed a single time. This chain joins TRBV19 and TRBJ2-4, with a tentative D call TRBD2 (6 bases). Trimming stripped 0 bases from V and 0 bases from J, with 12 bases between. Germline CDR1 is LNHDA and CDR2 is SQIVND (reference sequence). The CDR3 is made up of 17 amino acids. The DNA for the CDR3 is TGTGCCAGTAGTATAGATAGTTTGGGGGGAGCCAAAAACATTCAGTACTTC. It codes for CASSIDSLGGAKNIQYF.

This chain uses TRBV7-2 with TRBJ1-1; 7 bases fit TRBD1. J lost 1 base, V lost 5 bases, and 4 bases had no gene match. CDR3 length: 14 residues. Germline assignment: CDR1 SGHTA and CDR2 FQGNSA. The CDR3 is CASSMGQPNTEAFF. The CDR3 nucleotides are TGTGCCAGCAGCATGGGACAGCCGAACACTGAAGCTTTCTTT.

The gene calls are TRBV5-8 and TRBJ2-7; D possibly corresponds to TRBD1 (5 bases). Looked up from germline, CDR1 is SGHTS and CDR2 is YDEGEE. V lost 3 bases and J 6 bases, leaving 13 bases between the germline ends. This CDR3 is 13 amino acids long. In DNA, the CDR3 is TGTGCCAGCAGCTCGCAGGCTCAGGGCGAGCAGTACTTC. Protein product: CASSSQAQGEQYF.

The CDR3 protein is CASSPSGGATDTQYF. CDR3 coding DNA: TGTGCCAGCTCACCAAGCGGGGGGGCCACAGATACGCAGTATTTT. The chain has TRBV18 and TRBJ2-3, with 10 bases fitting TRBD2. Germline V CDR1 and CDR2: KGHSH, LQKENI. The CDR3 consists of 15 residues. V lost 2 bases to trimming and J lost 2 bases; unmatched junction nucleotides: 1.

The rearrangement links TRBV28 to TRBJ2-7, with 12 bases that match TRBD1. The CDR3 loop spans 21 amino acids. Trimming took 6 bases from V and 0 from J; bases not matched to a gene: 21. Germline V CDR1 and CDR2: MDHEN, SYDVKM. CDR3 region: CASRAPSGNTGQGANSYEQYF. The CDR3 DNA reads TGTGCCAGCAGAGCTCCATCAGGGAACACGGGACAGGGGGCTAACTCCTACGAGCAGTACTTC. Drawing the rest from reference TRBV28 and TRBJ2-7, the complete variable domain is DVKVTQSSRYLVKRTGEKVFLECVQDMDHENMFWYRQDPGLGLRLIYFSYDVKMKEKGDIPEGYSVSREKKERFSLILESASTNQTSMYLCASRAPSGNTGQGANSYEQYFGPGTRLTVT.

Only a few counts were recorded for this clone. The sample carries other DNA sequences with the same CDR3. V and J are TRBV19 and TRBJ1-5; maybe TRBD1 (5 bases). In germline, CDR1 is LNHDA, CDR2 SQIVND (reference sequence). Trimming left V 4 bases short and J 7 bases short, with 11 bases between. This CDR3 is 13 amino acids long. The CDR3 nucleotides read TGTGCCAGTAGTACGGGGCTCAACCAGCCCCAGCATTTT. Translating gives CASSTGLNQPQHF.

This chain connects TRBV30 to TRBJ2-3, with TRBD1 as a possible D gene (6 bases). CDR1 and CDR2 (germline): GTSNPN, SVGIG (reference sequence). V was clipped by 4 bases and J by 1 base, with 15 bases between them. CDR3 length: 15 residues. CDR3 nucleotides: TGTGCCTGGACTGACAGGCCCACCGGCACAGATACGCAGTATTTT. Its translation: CAWTDRPTGTDTQYF.

This sequence joins TRBV5-1 and TRBJ2-1; a weak D match, TRBD1 (5 bases). The V gene's germline CDR1 is SGHRS and CDR2 YFSETQ. The CDR3 is 16 amino acids. Trimming removed 4 bases from V and 0 bases from J, with 14 bases in between. The CDR3 bases are TGCGCCAGCAGCAGGTGGGGCATTAGCTCCTACAATGAGCAGTTCTTC. Translated: CASSRWGISSYNEQFF.

On this clone itself: Other DNA sequences in this specimen translate into the identical CDR3. V and J are TRBV28 and TRBJ1-5; D is unclear. This CDR3 region has 12 residues. Germline V gene data show CDR1 as MDHEN and CDR2 as SYDVKM. V lost 5 bases and J 5 bases, leaving 7 bases between the germline ends. As DNA, the CDR3 is TGTGCCAGCAGTGCACCAGATCAGCCCCAGCATTTT. Amino acids: CASSAPDQPQHF. The complete variable domain, with remaining parts taken from reference TRBV28 and TRBJ1-5, reads DVKVTQSSRYLVKRTGEKVFLECVQDMDHENMFWYRQDPGLGLRLIYFSYDVKMKEKGDIPEGYSVSREKKERFSLILESASTNQTSMYLCASSAPDQPQHFGDGTRLSIL.

V and J are TRBV29-1 and TRBJ2-5, with D maybe TRBD1 (6 bases). V was shortened by 4 bases and J by 4 bases, with 10 bases between the two germline ends. CDR3 length: 12 residues. Germline lookup yields CDR1 SQVTM and CDR2 ANQGSEA. The CDR3 bases are TGCAGCGTTGGGGGGCTTGGAGAGACCCAGTACTTC. Its translation: CSVGGLGETQYF.

This chain joins TRBV7-2 and TRBJ2-2; D not certain. This CDR3 spans 14 amino acids. Trimming shortened V by 5 bases and J by 6 bases, and 13 bases separated the two germline ends. CDR1 is SGHTA, CDR2 FQGNSA, per germline. The CDR3 sequence: CASSPKVGPGELFF. CDR3 nucleotides: TGTGCCAGCAGCCCAAAAGTGGGCCCCGGGGAGCTGTTTTTT. Full variable domain (missing parts from reference TRBV7-2 and TRBJ2-2): GAGVSQSPSNKVTEKGKDVELRCDPISGHTALYWYRQSLGQGLEFLIYFQGNSAPDKSGLPSDRFSAERTGGSVSTLTIQRTQQEDSAVYLCASSPKVGPGELFFGEGSRLTVL.

The chain carries TRBV5-1 and TRBJ2-7; D ambiguous. The CDR3 spans 15 residues. The V end lost 2 bases, the J end lost 2 bases, and 14 bases lay between the germline ends. The germline V gene encodes CDR1 SGHRS and CDR2 YFSETQ. The CDR3 sequence: CASSFSEGLTYEQYF. The CDR3 DNA is TGCGCCAGCAGCTTCTCCGAAGGGCTTACCTACGAGCAGTACTTC.

This rearrangement joins TRBV12-5 to TRBJ1-1; weak D call: TRBD1 (6 bases). The CDR3 contains 17 residues. Trimming removed 0 bases from V and 6 bases from J, with 20 bases in between. CDR1 and CDR2 from the germline V gene are LGHNT and FRNRAP. DNA for the CDR3: TGTGCTAGTGGTTTGGTAAATCCCGGCAGGGGCTCCTCTGAAGCTTTCTTT. Protein sequence: CASGLVNPGRGSSEAFF.